The clone carrying this T cell receptor (beta chain) was counted ten times or more. As yet, its antigen is unknown. The library targeted TCRbeta and was prepared with unique molecular identifiers. TCRdb recomputed calls from the PCR reads with MiXCR, one row per CDR3 protein. The sample records about 98,000 distinct CDR3 sequences, about 8% being singletons. This entry comes from a study of T-cell reconstitution after alpha-beta-depleted transplantation in children. Study-wide points: Counts and diversity of T cells one year after transplant came mostly from newly produced T cells. Some patients owed their high day-60 TCRbeta diversity to surviving recipient T cells and thymic progenitors. Reported findings indicate that, about two months after transplant, alpha-beta T cells came from several hundred expanded clones, which were derived from non-depleted graft cells.

From germline, CDR1 is SGHRS and CDR2 YFSETQ. CDR3 size: 14 residues. With 0 bases removed from V and 0 bases from J, the gap between germline ends came to 4 bases. This receptor was taken from a boy aged 2 to 10 with acute lymphoblastic leukemia, due to receive a stem cell transplant. This rearrangement joins TRBV5-1 to TRBJ2-4; D unresolved. The sample was PBMCs, taken before TCRalphabeta/CD19-depleted stem cell transplant. The CDR3 loop reads CASSLGEAKNIQYF. The CDR3 DNA sequence: TGCGCCAGCAGCTTGGGTGAAGCCAAAAACATTCAGTACTTC. Supplemented by reference TRBV5-1 and TRBJ2-4, the full variable domain reads KAGVTQTPRYLIKTRGQQVTLSCSPISGHRSVSWYQQTPGQGLQFLFEYFSETQRNKGNFPGRFSGRQFSNSRSEMNVSTLELGDSALYLCASSLGEAKNIQYFGAGTRLSVL.